Shown below are 15 T cell receptor beta chains from a single sample sequenced in a study of T-cell reconstitution after alpha-beta-depleted transplantation in children listed by TCRdb under 2016. The library was built by means of PCR. The instrument given in TCRdb is Illumina HiSeq 2500. TCR library preparation used molecular barcoding, with unique molecular identifiers applied to normalize quantification of the TCRbeta repertoire. TCRdb itself trimmed the public reads at Q25 with fastp, ran MiXCR and retained productive beta chains. Each entry is one CDR3 protein sequence, shown with its most common DNA and genes. The table for this sample lists about 500,000 distinct CDR3 sequences; 11% of them were counted only once. The ten top clones hold 12% to 15% of the sample. The treatment or condition label for this specimen denotes: allogeneic hematopoietic cell transplantation with graft depleted of TCRalphabeta T cells and CD19 B cells.

This material consisted of PBMCs, mostly from graft donor cells, taken 180 days after TCRalphabeta/CD19-depleted stem cell transplant. All receptors derive from a female patient younger than 10 who had a stem cell transplant for aplastic anemia, so the T cells may come from the graft donor.

This clonotype has only a few counts. The rearrangement uses TRBV4-3 and TRBJ2-3, with TRBD2 identical over 7 bases. The germline V gene encodes CDR1 LGHNA and CDR2 YSLEER. J lost 1 base, V lost 3 bases, and 4 bases had no gene match. This CDR3 comprises 15 residues. In DNA form, the CDR3 reads TGCGCCAGCAGCCATCCTACTAGCGGCACAGATACGCAGTATTTT. This translates into CASSHPTSGTDTQYF.

The CDR3 bases are TGCAGTGCGAAATCCGGGACTAGTGATGAGCAGTACTTC. Translated, it gives CSAKSGTSDEQYF. This chain connects TRBV20-1 to TRBJ2-7; 8 bases are shared with TRBD2. This CDR3 spans 13 amino acids. V shed 6 bases, J shed 7 bases, and the junction held 11 bases outside the gene matches. In germline, CDR1 is DFQATT, CDR2 SNEGSKA (reference sequence).

The V and J genes are TRBV11-2 and TRBJ2-1; D is uncertain. The V gene's germline CDR1 is SGHAT and CDR2 FQNNGV. CDR3 length: 17 amino acids. The V end was cut by 3 bases, the J end by 0 bases, with 15 bases between. CDR3 loop: CASSFRAGVNSYNEQFF. CDR3 DNA sequence: TGTGCCAGCAGCTTTCGGGCTGGGGTTAACTCCTACAATGAGCAGTTCTTC.

In its sample, this clonotype was seen a few times. The J gene is TRBJ2-5, the V gene TRBV4-3; TRBD1 aligns across 7 bases. Germline CDR1 LGHNA, CDR2 YSLEER. This CDR3 is built from 16 residues. V lost 0 bases to trimming and J lost 5 bases; unmatched junction nucleotides: 9. CDR3 residues: CASSQDTGVRFETQYF. The DNA of the CDR3 is TGCGCCAGCAGCCAAGATACAGGGGTCCGTTTCGAGACCCAGTACTTC.

This clonotype was counted ten times or more. The V call is TRBV12-3 or TRBV12-4, the J call TRBJ1-2; D is uncertain. V lost 5 bases and J 3 bases, leaving 16 bases between the germline ends. This CDR3 comprises 15 residues. CDR3 residues: CASSPRRVTYYGYTF. CDR3 coding DNA: TGTGCCAGCAGTCCCAGGCGGGTTACCTACTATGGCTACACCTTC.

This clonotype appeared a few times. The chain uses TRBV7-8 and TRBJ1-4; 7 bases align to TRBD1. This CDR3 has 17 residues. The germline gives CDR1 SGHVS, CDR2 FQNEAQ. The ends lost 2 bases at V and 0 bases at J; junction bases unmatched: 6. The CDR3 DNA sequence: TGTGCCAGCAGCTTAAACCGACAGGGCCCAACTAATGAAAAACTGTTTTTT. It is translated as CASSLNRQGPTNEKLFF. Drawing the rest from reference TRBV7-8 and TRBJ1-4, the complete variable domain is GAGVSQSPRYKVAKRGQDVALRCDPISGHVSLFWYQQALGQGPEFLTYFQNEAQLDKSGLPSDRFFAERPEGSVSTLKIQRTQQEDSAVYLCASSLNRQGPTNEKLFFGSGTQLSVL.

This clonotype showed up just a few times. The chain joins TRBV18 to TRBJ2-7, with D perhaps TRBD2 (5 bases). The germline gives CDR1 KGHSH, CDR2 LQKENI. V was trimmed by 2 bases and J by 2 bases, leaving 13 bases between them. The CDR3 totals 15 residues. The DNA for the CDR3 is TGTGCCAGCTCACCAGTTACGGGATCCACCTACGAGCAGTACTTC. Encoded protein: CASSPVTGSTYEQYF.

This clonotype has a handful of counts. The V and J genes are TRBV6-2 or TRBV6-3 and TRBJ2-2; TRBD2 aligns across 9 bases. J gave up 3 bases and V 6 bases, and 8 bases lay outside the gene matches. CDR1 and CDR2 (germline): MNHEY, SVGEGT. There are 16 residues in the CDR3. Here the CDR3 reads CASRPPLAGYTGELFF. For the CDR3, the DNA is TGTGCCAGCAGACCCCCCCTAGCGGGATACACCGGGGAGCTGTTTTTT.

This clonotype appeared a few times. V gene TRBV4-3 combines with J gene TRBJ1-6; a weak D match, TRBD1 (5 bases). This CDR3 has 17 amino acids. The V end lost 2 bases, the J end lost 8 bases, and 19 bases lay between the germline ends. Germline loops: CDR1 LGHNA, CDR2 YSLEER. The DNA of the CDR3 is TGCGCCAGCAGCCAACTCGTCAGGACACCTAGGCATTCACCCCTCCACTTT. This sequence encodes CASSQLVRTPRHSPLHF.

The sample holds a few counts of this clonotype. The chain links TRBV7-3 to TRBJ2-3, with D possibly TRBD2 on 6 matching bases. This CDR3 is 15 amino acids long. Germline V gene sequence: CDR1 SGHTA, CDR2 FQGTGA. Trimming cost V 5 bases and J 5 bases, with 17 bases left between them. DNA for the CDR3: TGTGCCAGCAGCCTCCTTAGCGGTCTAGGAGATACGCAGTATTTT. Its protein is CASSLLSGLGDTQYF.

DNA of the CDR3: TGTGCCAGCAGTTACGGTCTCCGGACTAGCGGGACTTACGAGCAGTACTTC. Its protein product is CASSYGLRTSGTYEQYF. V is TRBV28 and J is TRBJ2-7, with TRBD2 matching 12 bases. V gave up 4 bases and J gave up 4 bases; unmatched junction bases: 11. Germline V CDR1 and CDR2: MDHEN, SYDVKM. The CDR3 contains 17 residues. The full variable domain, with the rest looked up from reference TRBV28 and TRBJ2-7, is DVKVTQSSRYLVKRTGEKVFLECVQDMDHENMFWYRQDPGLGLRLIYFSYDVKMKEKGDIPEGYSVSREKKERFSLILESASTNQTSMYLCASSYGLRTSGTYEQYFGPGTRLTVT.

The genes are TRBV28 and TRBJ1-3; D gene unclear. The V gene lost 4 bases and the J gene lost 3 bases, with 7 bases spanning the gap. Germline values: CDR1 MDHEN, CDR2 SYDVKM. The CDR3 loop spans 13 amino acids. CDR3 region: CASSWADGNTIYF. The CDR3 coding sequence is TGTGCCAGCAGTTGGGCGGATGGAAACACCATATATTTT.

The chain couples TRBV20-1 to TRBJ2-3; no reliable D call. Germline V CDR1 and CDR2: DFQATT, SNEGSKA (reference sequence). The CDR3 is 15 amino acids. Deletions cut 0 bases from V and 6 bases from J, with 16 bases between. The CDR3 spells CSARDLRARVDTQYF. As DNA, the CDR3 is TGCAGTGCTAGAGATCTACGGGCCCGAGTGGATACGCAGTATTTT.

The genes are TRBV7-2 and TRBJ2-2; unclear D gene. V was clipped by 1 base and J by 3 bases, with 6 bases between them. CDR1 and CDR2 (germline): SGHTA, FQGNSA. The CDR3 is 14 amino acids. The CDR3 spells CASSLGPDTGELFF. The CDR3, as DNA: TGTGCCAGCAGCTTAGGCCCAGACACCGGGGAGCTGTTTTTT.

The sample holds many counts of this clonotype. The J gene is TRBJ1-5, the V gene TRBV28; 7 nucleotides line up with TRBD1. Germline V lookup: CDR1 MDHEN, CDR2 SYDVKM. The ends lost 6 bases at V and 4 bases at J; junction bases unmatched: 12. This CDR3 contains 16 residues. The CDR3 reads CASRPRPGTANQPQHF. As DNA, the CDR3 is TGTGCCAGCAGACCAAGGCCCGGGACAGCTAATCAGCCCCAGCATTTT. Variable domain in full (rest from reference TRBV28 and TRBJ1-5): DVKVTQSSRYLVKRTGEKVFLECVQDMDHENMFWYRQDPGLGLRLIYFSYDVKMKEKGDIPEGYSVSREKKERFSLILESASTNQTSMYLCASRPRPGTANQPQHFGDGTRLSIL.